This T cell receptor (beta chain) came from a study of shared T cell receptors in the human thymus. There are a few counts of this clone. Germline assignment: CDR1 MGHRA and CDR2 YSYEKL. V shed 1 base and J 5 bases; nucleotides not matched to a gene: 6. This CDR3 is 16 amino acids long. Repertoires were generated with immunoSEQ multiplex PCR, while TCRdb's copy carries only in-frame clones and drops some. The data hold hundreds of thousands of clones, with around 93% observed a single time. The receptor comes from a human donor. What was sequenced was thymocytes. The chain uses TRBV4-1 and TRBJ1-5; 9 bases align to TRBD1. As DNA, the CDR3 is TGCGCCAGCAGCCAAGCACAGGGGGCCAATGATCAGCCCCAGCATTTT. Its protein is CASSQAQGANDQPQHF.